This T cell receptor beta chain was sequenced for a study of T cells after yellow fever vaccination. As for the study in general: With SMART-Seq v4 Ultra Low Input, the fractions containing low cell numbers were prepared.

Each CDR3 protein gets one entry after TCRdb re-called the 5' RACE reads with MiXCR. Of some 300,000 distinct CDR3 sequences listed, 3.6% were seen once; the top ten hold 20% to 30%. The source of this sequence is a man between 18 and 35 years old who received the YFV17D yellow fever vaccine. The sequencing here drew on PBMCs, taken on the day of the yellow fever booster vaccination.

As DNA, the CDR3 is TGCAGTGCTAGAGAAAGGGGGGGGCACGGCTACACCTTC. Translating it yields CSARERGGHGYTF. The chain couples TRBV20-1 to TRBJ1-2; D might be TRBD1 (6 bases). From germline, CDR1 is DFQATT and CDR2 SNEGSKA (reference sequence). Trimming took off 0 bases at V and 8 bases at J, with 13 bases between the two ends. CDR3 length: 13 residues.